This note documents a single T cell receptor (beta chain) sequence. In the PCR, 60 Vbeta and 13 Jbeta primers were used. Sequencing used immunoSEQ multiplex PCR; TCRdb keeps in-frame clones, though not all of them. The repertoire consists of some 84,000 clones, with around 66% occurring once and the leading ten covering 15%. Trimming removed 2 bases from V and 0 bases from J, with 19 bases in between. CDR1 is SGHTA, CDR2 FQGNSA, per germline. The CDR3 runs 18 residues. This entry belongs to a study of cytomegalovirus exposure and HLA in healthy donors. The chain joins TRBV7-2 to TRBJ1-1, with D possibly matching TRBD1 (5 bases). This sequence originates from a woman in her 40s in good health and CMV-seropositive. The specimen sequenced was PBMCs. The CDR3 sequence: CASSLSFHWGGMNTEAFF. CDR3 nucleotide sequence: TGTGCCAGCAGCTTATCTTTTCATTGGGGGGGTATGAACACTGAAGCTTTCTTT. The whole variable domain, filled in from reference TRBV7-2 and TRBJ1-1, reads GAGVSQSPSNKVTEKGKDVELRCDPISGHTALYWYRQSLGQGLEFLIYFQGNSAPDKSGLPSDRFSAERTGGSVSTLTIQRTQQEDSAVYLCASSLSFHWGGMNTEAFFGQGTRLTVV.